These 5 T cell receptor beta chains were all obtained from the same sample, sequenced in a study of OX40 agonist ivuxolimab in advanced cancers. The table came from immunoSEQ multiplex PCR; TCRdb's copy has only in-frame clones and leaves some out. The top ten hold almost 0.65% of the sample, which has about 60,000 clones, 84% seen once. The material was CD4+ or CD8+ T cells sorted from blood, obtained in a trial of the OX40 agonist ivuxolimab. The receptors come from an adult with an advanced solid tumor such as melanoma, head and neck, liver or kidney cancer.

The rearrangement uses TRBV28 and TRBJ1-1; weak D call: TRBD1 (6 bases). The ends were cut back, 9 bases at V and 1 base at J, with 15 bases in the middle. The CDR3 is made up of 14 amino acids. Germline values: CDR1 MDHEN, CDR2 SYDVKM. The CDR3 loop reads CASSEGGENTEAFF. DNA for the CDR3: TGTGCCAGTTCCGAGGGGGGCGAGAACACTGAAGCTTTCTTT.

V gene TRBV19 combines with J gene TRBJ1-3; 7 bases fit TRBD1. CDR1 and CDR2 (germline): LNHDA, SQIVND (reference sequence). V was pared by 6 bases and J by 0 bases, with 8 bases of the junction left unmatched. This CDR3 has 16 residues. This CDR3 reads CASRRTGADSGNTIYF. The CDR3 DNA reads as TGTGCCAGTAGGAGGACAGGAGCAGACTCTGGAAACACCATATATTTT.

The chain carries TRBV30 and TRBJ2-2; TRBD1 agrees at 9 bases. The CDR3 spans 18 residues. V gave up 4 bases and J gave up 1 base; unmatched junction bases: 13. CDR1 is GTSNPN, CDR2 SVGIG, per germline (reference sequence). The CDR3: CAWKYLDRGAGNTGELFF. The CDR3 DNA sequence: TGTGCCTGGAAATATCTGGACAGGGGAGCAGGGAACACCGGGGAGCTGTTTTTT.

This sequence joins TRBV9 and TRBJ2-7, with TRBD2 matching 8 bases. Germline loops: CDR1 SGDLS, CDR2 YYNGEE. The CDR3 spans 18 residues. J was trimmed by 4 bases and V by 0 bases; bases with no gene match: 15. CDR3 region: CASSVAPPGLAVAYEQYF. CDR3 coding DNA: TGTGCCAGCAGCGTAGCTCCTCCAGGACTAGCTGTCGCGTACGAGCAGTACTTC.

The chain combines TRBV28 with TRBJ1-4; a possible D gene is TRBD1 (6 bases). The CDR3 is made up of 14 amino acids. Deletions cut 4 bases from V and 2 bases from J, with 8 bases between. Germline CDR1 reads MDHEN; CDR2 reads SYDVKM. In DNA form, the CDR3 reads TGTGCCAGCAGTTGGACAGCTACTAATGAAAAACTGTTTTTT. Protein: CASSWTATNEKLFF.